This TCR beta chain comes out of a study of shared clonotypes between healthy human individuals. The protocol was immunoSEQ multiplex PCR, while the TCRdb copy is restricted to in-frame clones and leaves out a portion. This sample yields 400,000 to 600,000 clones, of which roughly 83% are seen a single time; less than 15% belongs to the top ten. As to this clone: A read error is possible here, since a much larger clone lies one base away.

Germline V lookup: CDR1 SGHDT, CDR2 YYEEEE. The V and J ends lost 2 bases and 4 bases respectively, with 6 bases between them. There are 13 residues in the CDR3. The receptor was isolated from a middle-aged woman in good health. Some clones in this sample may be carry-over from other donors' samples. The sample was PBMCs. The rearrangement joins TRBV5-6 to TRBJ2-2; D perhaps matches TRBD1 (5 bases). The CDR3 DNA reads TGTGCCAGCAGCTTACAGGCCACCGGGGAGCTGTTTTTT. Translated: CASSLQATGELFF.